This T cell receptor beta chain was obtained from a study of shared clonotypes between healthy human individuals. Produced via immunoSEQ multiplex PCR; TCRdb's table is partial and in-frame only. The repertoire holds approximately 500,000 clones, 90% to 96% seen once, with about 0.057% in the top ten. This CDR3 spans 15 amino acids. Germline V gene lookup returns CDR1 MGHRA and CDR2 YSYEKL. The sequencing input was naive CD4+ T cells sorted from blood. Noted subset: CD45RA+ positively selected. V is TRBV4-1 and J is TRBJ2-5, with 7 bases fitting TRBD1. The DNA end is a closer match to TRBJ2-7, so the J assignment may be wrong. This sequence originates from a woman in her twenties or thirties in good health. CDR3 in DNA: TGCGCCAGCAGCCAAGGCCCCGACAGGGACTACGAGCAGTACTTC. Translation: CASSQGPDRDYEQYF.